This TCR beta chain derives from a study of blood T cell repertoires in COVID-19 (dated by TCRdb to 2018 to 2021). About the full investigation: The collaborator samples originated in the United States, Italy and Spain and spanned the acute and convalescent phases of COVID-19. The prospective study material was composed of cDNA or gDNA derived from T cells, B-cell-depleted T cells, or PBMCs. The dataset comprised deeply sampled blood TCRbeta repertoires from subjects exposed to, actively infected with, or recovered from COVID-19. The repertoires were made available in a free public database intended to serve as a resource for research on the immune response to SARS-CoV-2. Samples were obtained from the ongoing ImmuneRACE study (first 160 participants) and from over 1,000 subjects provided by 6 global collaborators. The sample metadata nearly always contained a de-identified subject ID, COVID-19 status, age in years and sex. Where available, HLA class I and class II types were obtained from metadata supplied by the sample provider rather than from assay-based typing.

The study at large found these results: The amount of clinical and demographic metadata varied by source and participant and was provided uncurated.

Samples from volunteer blood donors who had recovered from COVID-19 were contributed by a second Seattle source. Collaborating institutions collected whole blood in K2EDTA tubes following their own protocols. For TCRbeta analysis, collaborators shipped samples in one of three forms: frozen whole blood, isolated PBMCs, or DNA extracted from either of those sample types. This clone came up once. This receptor's antigen is unknown. No base quality information exists; no much larger clone differs at one position. The CDR3 has 14 amino acids, counting the end cysteine and phenylalanine. This entry keeps only the CDR3 DNA: 42 bases, framed from base 1. Sequences SQVTM (CDR1) and ANQGSEA (CDR2) are obtained from the germline V gene. Trimming leaves V shorter by 5 bases and J shorter by 5 bases, with the junction holding 8 bases beyond the gene matches. The immunoSEQ Assay, a bias-controlled multiplex PCR, was used to amplify TCRbeta CDR3 regions from genomic DNA. As for the original processing: The number of nucleated cells in each sample was estimated from the amplification of reference gene primers within the assay. Sequence reads were collapsed and filtered to measure the absolute abundance of every unique TCRbeta CDR3 rearrangement. For each sample, productive Simpson clonality was calculated by taking the square root of Simpson's diversity index across productive rearrangements. TCRdb provides this immuneACCESS table in a form limited to in-frame rearrangements. Some clones are lacking; in checked studies, under half of them reflect an unresolved V gene, and why the rest are absent is not known. Clonal size and the V and J genes are those of that table, whereas D and trimming came from the DNA. The sample contains fewer than 200,000 clones, about nine tenths of them found a single time. The ten top clones hold 3.9% of the sample.

The origin of this receptor is a woman aged 55 to 70 who had recovered from COVID-19. The sequencing input was peripheral blood. In this chain, TRBV29-1 is recombined with TRBJ1-2; 10 nucleotides in the junction match TRBD1. The DNA sequence is TGCAGCGTTCGCAGACAGGGGGCAGAGTATGGCTACACCTTC. This yields the protein CSVRRQGAEYGYTF.